Listed below are T cell receptor beta chains from one sample, sequenced in a study of blood T cell repertoires in COVID-19. Libraries were prepared by immunoSEQ multiplex PCR; TCRdb keeps only in-frame clonotypes and omits some of them. The data contain over 250,000 clones, about 90% of them singletons. Sequencing input: peripheral blood. The receptors originated from a woman in her forties or fifties with acute or convalescent COVID-19. Each CDR3 is given with its conserved first and last residue. Fields, in order: V gene, J gene, D gene, CDR3 DNA, CDR3 protein. A D gene is named only where the DNA matches it firmly.

>TRBV2|TRBJ1-1|-
TGTGCCAGCAGACAGAACACTGAAGCTTTCTTT
CASRQNTEAFF
>TRBV6-5|TRBJ2-7|TRBD1
TGTGCCAGCAGCCGGGGGACAGGGGGCGAGCAGTACTTC
CASSRGTGGEQYF
>TRBV11-3|TRBJ2-5|TRBD1
TGTGCCAGCAGCCAATGGACAGGGGGTCGGGAGACCCAGTACTTC
CASSQWTGGRETQYF
>TRBV9|TRBJ1-5|-
TGTGCCAGCAGCCCCTCAGGGGCCTCTAATCAGCCCCAGCATTTT
CASSPSGASNQPQHF
>TRBV7-2|TRBJ2-7|-
TGTGCCAGCAGCTTTCTTGGGGCCGGGGGATACGAGCAGTACTTC
CASSFLGAGGYEQYF
>TRBV19|TRBJ1-5|TRBD1
TGTGCCAGTAGGCCCGGGACAGGGTCTAGTCAGCCCCAGCATTTT
CASRPGTGSSQPQHF
>TRBV18|TRBJ2-7|-
TGTGCCAGCTCACCACCCTCCCGGGGCTCCTACGAGCAGTACTTC
CASSPPSRGSYEQYF
>TRBV5-1|TRBJ1-2|-
TGCGCCAGCAGCTTGGCCACGAATATTGCTGCCGGGACACGAGGCGGCTACACCTTC
CASSLATNIAAGTRGGYTF
>TRBV6-4|TRBJ2-1|TRBD1
TGTGCCAGCAGTGACACGGACAGGGGAGGATACAATGAGCAGTTCTTC
CASSDTDRGGYNEQFF
>TRBV4-1|TRBJ2-6|TRBD2
TGCGCCAGCAGCCCCCGGACGGGGGGGGTGGGCTCTGGGGCCAACGTCCTGACTTTC
CASSPRTGGVGSGANVLTF
>TRBV7-2|TRBJ2-3|-
TGTGCCAGCAGCACCCGGTGGGGCCTCGGGTTCGACACAGATACGCAGTATTTT
CASSTRWGLGFDTDTQYF
>TRBV6-2/TRBV6-3|TRBJ2-5|TRBD2
TGTGCCAGCAGTATCCGACTAGCGGGGATACAAGAGACCCAGTACTTC
CASSIRLAGIQETQYF
>TRBV28|TRBJ1-4|-
TGTGCCAGCAGTTCAGGAGGGACGGGTAATGAAAAACTGTTTTTT
CASSSGGTGNEKLFF
>TRBV5-8|TRBJ2-7|-
TGTGCCAGCAGCTTGGCCTTCCGGGTTCCCGAGCAGTACTTC
CASSLAFRVPEQYF
>TRBV7-6|TRBJ2-7|TRBD1
TGTGCCAGCAGCCCCGGGACAGGGGCTGCTCTCGAGCAGTACTTC
CASSPGTGAALEQYF
>TRBV5-4|TRBJ2-1|TRBD2
TGTGCCAGCAGCAGAGGACTAGCGGGAGGGATGTATGAGCAGTTCTTC
CASSRGLAGGMYEQFF